These 29 T cell receptor beta chains share one sample of origin, sequenced in a study of beta chain features in type 1 diabetes. Reverse transcribing all isolated RNA meant expressed TCRB transcripts were sequenced. The assay was immunoSEQ multiplex PCR, and TCRdb's table has in-frame clones only and misses some. The sample consists of roughly 450,000 clones, roughly 10% of them appearing once. The material sequenced was naive CD4+ T cells from blood. The receptors were sampled from a woman under 30 in good health.

This clone was detected a few times. The chain couples TRBV10-3 to TRBJ1-2; D gene ambiguous. This CDR3 contains 13 residues. The germline gives CDR1 ENHRY, CDR2 SYGVKD. V shed 0 bases and J shed 7 bases, with 9 bases lying between them. The CDR3 DNA sequence: TGTGCCATCAGTGAGTCGAATAGGGTTGGCTACACCTTC. This codes for CAISESNRVGYTF.

The J gene is TRBJ2-7, the V gene TRBV4-3, with 12 bases fitting TRBD2. The V and J ends lost 4 bases and 0 bases, in that order; junction bases with no gene match: 10. CDR3 length: 18 amino acids. CDR1 LGHNA and CDR2 YSLEER come from the germline V gene. CDR3: CASSRTSGADHNSYEQYV. The CDR3 DNA is TGCGCCAGCAGCCGGACTAGCGGGGCCGACCACAACTCCTACGAGCAGTACGTC.

The V call is TRBV28, the J call TRBJ2-7; perhaps TRBD1 as D (5 bases). This CDR3 spans 15 amino acids. Trimming took 4 bases from V and 3 from J, leaving 16 bases between them. The V gene's germline CDR1 is MDHEN and CDR2 SYDVKM. The CDR3 sequence is CASSSRGPGNYEQYV. For the CDR3, the DNA is TGTGCCAGCAGTTCTAGGGGCCCCGGAAACTACGAGCAGTACGTC.

Worth noting for this clone: Other nucleotide sequences in the sample specify the same CDR3. The rearrangement joins TRBV9 to TRBJ1-6; D gene unclear. CDR3 length: 13 amino acids. The germline V and J ends were trimmed by 2 bases and 7 bases, with 7 bases remaining between them. The V gene's germline CDR1 is SGDLS and CDR2 YYNGEE. The CDR3 loop is CASSVALNSPLHF. Here the CDR3 DNA reads TGTGCCAGCAGCGTGGCCCTAAATTCACCCCTCCACTTT.

This clone was detected a few times. The chain uses TRBV13 and TRBJ1-2; D remains ambiguous. With 2 bases removed from V and 10 bases from J, the gap between germline ends came to 11 bases. CDR1 and CDR2 from the germline V gene are PRHDT and FYEKMQ (reference sequence). CDR3 size: 12 residues. The CDR3 sequence is CASSLWSSHYTF. The CDR3 coding sequence is TGTGCCAGCAGCTTATGGTCCAGTCACTACACCTTC.

This clone has more than one count but fewer than ten. This chain joins TRBV7-2 and TRBJ1-6; D is perhaps TRBD1 (5 bases). There are 16 residues in the CDR3. Between the trimmed V and J ends, which lost 4 bases and 0 bases, there was a span of 10 bases. Germline CDR1 is SGHTA and CDR2 is FQGNSA. CDR3 sequence (DNA): TGTGCCAGCAGCTCCCGACAGAGCTCCTATAATTCACCCCTCCACTTT. Its translation is CASSSRQSSYNSPLHF.

The chain is built from TRBV5-1 and TRBJ2-6; no firm D call. Trimming stripped 5 bases from V and 2 bases from J, with 8 bases between. CDR1 and CDR2 from the germline V gene are SGHRS and YFSETQ. This CDR3 contains 14 residues. The CDR3 bases are TGCGCCAGCAGTCCTCTCACTGGGGCCAACGTCCTGACTTTC. Its translation: CASSPLTGANVLTF.

The J gene is TRBJ2-4, the V gene TRBV6-6; no clear D gene. Germline assignment: CDR1 MNHNY and CDR2 SVGAGI (reference sequence). Trimming pared 0 bases from V and 1 base from J, leaving 10 bases between. This CDR3 region has 16 residues. CDR3 nucleotides: TGTGCCAGCAGTTACTCTGACGCGCTCGCCAAAAACATTCAGTACTTC. Its protein is CASSYSDALAKNIQYF.

This clone was observed a handful of times. The chain employs TRBV2 and TRBJ2-7; 7 bases match TRBD1. After removal of 4 bases from V and 1 base from J, the junction contained 7 bases not matched to a gene. Germline CDR1 reads SNHLY; CDR2 reads FYNNEI. The CDR3 has 15 amino acids. The CDR3 region is CASSARQGGSYEQYF. The CDR3 DNA reads as TGTGCCAGCAGTGCCCGACAGGGTGGTTCCTACGAGCAGTACTTC.

This clone came up a few times. This chain links TRBV9 with TRBJ1-4, with D perhaps TRBD1 (5 bases). CDR1 is SGDLS, CDR2 YYNGEE, per germline. Trimming shortened V by 6 bases and J by 4 bases, and 10 bases separated the two germline ends. The CDR3 has 13 residues. CDR3 sequence reads: CASTGRDNEKLFF. CDR3 coding DNA: TGTGCCAGCACGGGACGGGATAATGAAAAACTGTTTTTT.

This chain connects TRBV6-5 to TRBJ2-5; D is unresolved. The last part of the DNA fits TRBJ2-7 better; the J call may be wrong. CDR3 size: 13 residues. The germline gives CDR1 MNHEY, CDR2 SVGAGI. In nucleotides, the CDR3 is TGTGCCAGCAGTATGCTACGTGGGCGCGAGCAGTACTTC. Translation: CASSMLRGREQYF.

V is TRBV9 and J is TRBJ2-7; 7 bases fit TRBD1. CDR3 length: 13 residues. V lost 4 bases and J lost 7; bases outside the gene matches: 8. Germline V gene lookup returns CDR1 SGDLS and CDR2 YYNGEE. CDR3 bases: TGTGCCAGCAGCTTGACAGGGTCGGGTGAGCAGTACTTC. This translates into CASSLTGSGEQYF.

The chain combines TRBV2 with TRBJ2-7, with 11 bases aligning to TRBD2. Germline CDR1 is SNHLY and CDR2 is FYNNEI. The trim removed 4 bases at V and 3 bases at J, leaving 2 bases unmatched. This CDR3 is 14 amino acids long. The CDR3 nucleotides are TGTGCCAGCAGTGTTACTAGCGGGAGCTACGAGCAGTACTTC. This gives the protein CASSVTSGSYEQYF.

This clone was picked up a small number of times. The gene calls are TRBV5-1 and TRBJ1-2, with D possibly TRBD1 on 5 matching bases. The germline V gene has CDR1 SGHRS and CDR2 YFSETQ. The CDR3 spans 14 residues. Trimming shortened V by 4 bases and J by 4 bases, and 14 bases separated the two germline ends. CDR3 sequence: CASSPDGGVYGYTF. The CDR3 nucleotides read TGCGCCAGCAGCCCGGACGGAGGGGTCTATGGCTACACCTTC.

The chain carries TRBV29-1 and TRBJ1-1, with 7 nucleotides matching TRBD1. With 4 bases clipped from V and 6 bases from J, the junction kept 5 bases outside the gene matches. The CDR3 extends over 12 amino acids. Germline V CDR1 and CDR2: SQVTM, ANQGSEA. CDR3: CSVATGAAEAFF. CDR3 in DNA: TGCAGCGTTGCCACAGGGGCCGCTGAAGCTTTCTTT.

J is TRBJ1-4 and V is TRBV2; no reliable D call. This CDR3 has 14 residues. V was trimmed by 8 bases and J by 2 bases, leaving 12 bases between them. The germline gives CDR1 SNHLY, CDR2 FYNNEI. The CDR3 reads CASGTPSTNEKLFF. The CDR3 DNA reads TGTGCCAGCGGTACTCCTTCGACTAATGAAAAACTGTTTTTT.

As for this clone: Within the sample, other DNA sequences also encode this same CDR3. The chain recombines TRBV5-1 with TRBJ2-1; D gene ambiguous. The CDR3 loop spans 14 amino acids. Germline CDR1 is SGHRS and CDR2 is YFSETQ. V lost 0 bases, J lost 0 bases, and 4 bases lay in between. The CDR3 DNA follows: TGCGCCAGCAGCTTGGAGAGCTCCTACAATGAGCAGTTCTTC. This sequence encodes CASSLESSYNEQFF.

This chain connects TRBV6-5 to TRBJ2-5; a possible D gene is TRBD2 (6 bases). The V gene's germline CDR1 is MNHEY and CDR2 SVGAGI. The CDR3 length is 13 residues. Trimming removed 9 bases from V and 6 bases from J, with 17 bases in between. The CDR3 bases are TGTGCCAGTAATCCCGGGGGTGTGAAGACCCAGTACTTC. It encodes CASNPGGVKTQYF.

This clone showed up just a few times. The V and J genes are TRBV28 and TRBJ1-2; the match to TRBD1 covers 8 bases. CDR1 and CDR2 (germline): MDHEN, SYDVKM. V was clipped by 5 bases and J by 4 bases; unmatched bases: 6. The CDR3 spans 14 residues. The CDR3 is CASSTGQGPYGYTF. As DNA, the CDR3 is TGTGCCAGCAGTACCGGACAGGGTCCCTATGGCTACACCTTC.

The chain joins TRBV5-1 to TRBJ1-2; D might be TRBD1 (5 bases). Trimming stripped 3 bases from V and 2 bases from J, with 11 bases between. Germline V gives CDR1 SGHRS, CDR2 YFSETQ. The CDR3 has 14 amino acids. The DNA for the CDR3 is TGCGCCAGCAGCTCTCTGAGGGACAACTATGGCTACACCTTC. This gives the protein CASSSLRDNYGYTF.

This clone was seen only a few times. The chain couples TRBV7-2 to TRBJ2-7, with D perhaps being TRBD1 or TRBD2 (5 bases each). Germline V gives CDR1 SGHTA, CDR2 FQGNSA. The CDR3 totals 14 residues. The DNA for the CDR3 is TGTGCCAGCAGCTTAGATATCCGGGGCCCCCCGGCGGACGTC. As protein: CASSLDIRGPPADV.

This clone has a handful of counts. The chain is built from TRBV4-3 and TRBJ2-7; no firm D call. The CDR3 runs 14 residues. The germline V and J ends were trimmed by 2 bases and 1 base, with 9 bases remaining between them. Germline CDR1 LGHNA, CDR2 YSLEER. The CDR3 nucleotides are TGCGCCAGCAGCCAACGGAGCTTTTCCTACGAGCAGTACTTC. Protein sequence: CASSQRSFSYEQYF.

In its sample, this clone was seen a few times. The chain employs TRBV6-1 and TRBJ1-2; D unresolved. CDR3 length equals 15 residues. Germline loops: CDR1 MNHNS, CDR2 SASEGT. Trimming removed 1 base from V and 1 base from J, with 10 bases in between. This chain's CDR3 is CASSEVTRINYGYTF. CDR3 coding DNA: TGTGCCAGCAGTGAAGTTACACGAATTAACTATGGCTACACCTTC.

This clone was seen many times. The chain has TRBV14 and TRBJ2-6; D remains ambiguous. Looked up from germline, CDR1 is SGHDN and CDR2 is FVKESK. The V gene lost 4 bases and the J gene lost 4 bases, with 8 bases spanning the gap. There are 14 residues in the CDR3. The CDR3 spells CASSPALGANVLTF. In DNA form, the CDR3 reads TGTGCCAGCAGCCCGGCCCTCGGGGCCAACGTCCTGACTTTC.

This clone was counted only a few times. This sequence joins TRBV12-5 and TRBJ2-3; 7 bases fit TRBD2. The CDR3 is 14 residues long. Germline V CDR1 and CDR2: LGHNT, FRNRAP. V was clipped by 4 bases and J by 4 bases; unmatched bases: 5. The CDR3 nucleotides read TGTGCTAGTGGTTCCGCGGGAGTATCAGATACGCAGTATTTT. Protein sequence: CASGSAGVSDTQYF.

This clone has just a few counts. The J gene is TRBJ1-2, the V gene TRBV30; possible D gene TRBD1, 5 bases. The CDR3 has 12 amino acids. CDR1 and CDR2 from the germline V gene are GTSNPN and SVGIG (reference sequence). V lost 2 bases, J lost 2 bases, and 6 bases lay in between. The CDR3 nucleotides are TGTGCCTGGAGTCCAGGGAACTATGGCTACACCTTC. Translation: CAWSPGNYGYTF.

This clone was seen more than once but under ten times. The gene calls are TRBV7-9 and TRBJ2-3; D uncertain. Germline CDR1 SEHNR, CDR2 FQNEAQ (reference sequence). Trimming stripped 7 bases from V and 4 bases from J, with 9 bases between. The CDR3 spans 12 residues. CDR3 protein: CASTTPADTQYF. The CDR3 coding sequence is TGTGCCAGCACAACTCCCGCAGATACGCAGTATTTT. Using reference TRBV7-9 and TRBJ2-3 for the parts outside the CDR3, the full variable domain is DTGVSQNPRHKITKRGQNVTFRCDPISEHNRLYWYRQTLGQGPEFLTYFQNEAQLEKSRLLSDRFSAERPKGSFSTLEIQRTEQGDSAMYLCASTTPADTQYFGPGTRLTVL.

The rearrangement uses TRBV7-9 and TRBJ2-1, with D possibly matching TRBD2 (6 bases). This CDR3 is built from 13 residues. Per germline, CDR1 SEHNR and CDR2 FQNEAQ (reference sequence). The ends were cut back, 7 bases at V and 11 bases at J, with 18 bases in the middle. CDR3: CASTPVGGTQQFF. The DNA for the CDR3 is TGTGCCAGCACCCCGGTGGGGGGAACACAGCAGTTCTTC. The whole variable domain, filled in from reference TRBV7-9 and TRBJ2-1, reads DTGVSQNPRHKITKRGQNVTFRCDPISEHNRLYWYRQTLGQGPEFLTYFQNEAQLEKSRLLSDRFSAERPKGSFSTLEIQRTEQGDSAMYLCASTPVGGTQQFFGPGTRLTVL.

This clone was seen a few times. V is TRBV30 and J is TRBJ1-5; D might be TRBD1 (6 bases). CDR3 length equals 13 residues. The germline CDR1 and CDR2 sequences are GTSNPN and SVGIG (reference sequence). Trimming pared 0 bases from V and 5 bases from J, leaving 8 bases between. The CDR3, as DNA: TGTGCCTGGAGTGTGGGGGGCCATCAGCCCCAGCATTTT. Protein product: CAWSVGGHQPQHF.